This is a list of T cell receptor beta chains from one sample in a study of T cell repertoires in cytomegalovirus infection. MiXCR, applied by TCRdb to the reads, yields one record per CDR3 protein. Among about 600,000 distinct CDR3 sequences, 24% were seen once, and the ten largest hold roughly 8%. The source material was CD8+ T cells from PBMCs. These receptors originate from a human donor in good health (CMV status not recorded). Some clones in this sample may be carry-over from other donors' samples. CDR3s include the opening cysteine and the closing phenylalanine or tryptophan. A D gene is named only where the DNA matches it firmly. Rows give clone size only sometimes, using once, few, many, or a class for an expanded clone.

many,TRBJ2-5,TRBV7-8,NA,CASSLAISVLETQYF,TGTGCCAGCAGCTTAGCGATATCGGTACTGGAGACCCAGTACTTC
NA,TRBJ2-7,TRBV5-1,TRBD1,CASSSGQGEDEQYF,TGCGCCAGCAGCTCGGGACAGGGTGAGGACGAGCAGTACTTC
NA,TRBJ1-2,TRBV5-5,NA,CARSSDNYGYTF,TGTGCCAGGAGTTCGGACAACTATGGCTACACCTTC
NA,TRBJ2-2,TRBV28,NA,CASTLRRLGGELFF,TGTGCCAGCACTCTCAGGCGGCTGGGCGGGGAGCTGTTTTTT
many,TRBJ1-1,TRBV7-2,NA,CASSLAGDATEAFF,TGTGCCAGCAGCTTAGCAGGGGATGCCACTGAAGCTTTCTTT
few,TRBJ2-1,TRBV7-6,NA,CASSLVLPGSSYNEQFF,TGTGCCAGCAGCTTAGTTCTGCCCGGGAGCTCCTACAATGAGCAGTTCTTC
many,TRBJ1-1,TRBV6-5,NA,CASSYSAGFNTEAFF,TGTGCCAGCAGTTACTCTGCAGGGTTCAACACTGAAGCTTTCTTT
NA,TRBJ2-7,TRBV7-9,NA,CASSFLKDEQYF,TGTGCCAGCAGCTTTCTGAAAGACGAGCAGTACTTC
few,TRBJ1-2,TRBV29-1,NA,CSVEDGDVDGYTF,TGCAGCGTTGAAGATGGGGACGTTGATGGCTACACCTTC
few,TRBJ2-7,TRBV2,NA,CASRGSEQYF,TGTGCCAGCAGAGGTTCCGAGCAGTACTTC
NA,TRBJ2-1,TRBV9,NA,CASSVTDYNEQFF,TGTGCCAGCAGCGTAACCGACTACAATGAGCAGTTCTTC
NA,TRBJ2-2,TRBV7-8,NA,CASTRKGELFF,TGTGCCAGCACCCGAAAAGGGGAGCTGTTTTTT
few,TRBJ2-3,TRBV14,TRBD1,CASGQGLNTQYF,TGTGCCAGTGGACAGGGTCTGAATACGCAGTATTTT
few,TRBJ1-5,TRBV12-3/TRBV12-4,NA,CASSFDTAVRQNQPQHF,TGTGCCAGCAGTTTCGACACCGCGGTCCGGCAGAATCAGCCCCAGCATTTT
few,TRBJ1-6,TRBV7-2,NA,CASSPSLPLNSPLHF,TGTGCCAGCAGCCCTTCCTTACCCCTAAATTCACCCCTCCACTTT
NA,TRBJ1-1,TRBV20-1,NA,CSASGAQAEAFF,TGCAGTGCTAGTGGGGCACAAGCTGAAGCTTTCTTT
NA,TRBJ2-3,TRBV7-9,NA,CASRVSATDTQYF,TGTGCCAGCAGGGTTTCAGCCACAGATACGCAGTATTTT
NA,TRBJ1-6,TRBV6-6,NA,CASDTGLNSPLHF,TGTGCCAGCGACACCGGCCTTAATTCACCCCTCCACTTT
few,TRBJ2-1,TRBV7-4,NA,CASSFSGAINEQFF,TGTGCCAGCAGCTTCTCCGGGGCCATCAATGAGCAGTTCTTC
few,TRBJ2-1,TRBV28,TRBD1,CASSYGAGQGYNEQFF,TGTGCCAGCAGTTATGGGGCGGGACAGGGTTACAATGAGCAGTTCTTC
NA,TRBJ1-1,TRBV20-1,NA,CSAPPGVRTEAFF,TGCAGTGCTCCCCCCGGGGTAAGGACTGAAGCTTTCTTT
NA,TRBJ2-7,TRBV5-1,TRBD1,CASSPLPGTESYEQYF,TGCGCCAGCAGCCCCCTGCCTGGGACAGAGTCCTACGAGCAGTACTTC